Listed here is a single T cell receptor (beta chain). The antigen remains unidentified. These data originate in a study of cytomegalovirus exposure and HLA in healthy donors. Study results and caveats: Cytomegalovirus-associated TCR beta chains were listed, numbering 164. Looking again later, the authors saw that most CMV-associated TCR beta chains seemed HLA-restricted. A further, later analysis showed that HLA-associated TCR beta chains (compared with equally common others) were more clonally expanded.

Healthy bone marrow donors formed the donor group. The V gene end was trimmed by 0 bases and the J gene end by 3 bases; junction bases not matched to a gene: 17. Germline V lookup: CDR1 MNHNS, CDR2 SASEGT. The length of the CDR3 is 19 residues. Vbeta (60) and Jbeta (13) primers were used in the PCR. Repertoires were generated with immunoSEQ multiplex PCR, while TCRdb's copy carries only in-frame clones and drops some. In the table there are about 120,000 clones, approximately 80% of which are singletons. The TCR originated in a woman under 30 in good health and CMV-seronegative. The sample comprised PBMCs. The chain uses TRBV6-1 and TRBJ2-7; TRBD2 matches 7 bases. In DNA form, the CDR3 reads TGTGCCAGCAGTGAAGCGGGCTTAGCGGGTTTCTTAACGGACTACGAGCAGTACTTC. Its translation is CASSEAGLAGFLTDYEQYF.